This is a list of T cell receptor beta chains from one sample in a study of cytomegalovirus exposure and HLA in healthy donors. Data came from immunoSEQ multiplex PCR; TCRdb stores just in-frame clones and leaves some out. The sample has approximately 140,000 clones; roughly 80% are singletons. The sequenced sample consisted of PBMCs. The origin of the receptors is a human donor in good health. The CDR3 runs from the conserved cysteine through the conserved F or W. The D gene is left open where the match is weak. A clone size is listed for some rows: how often the clone was seen (once, few, many), or a class if it is expanded.

>.|TRBJ2-1|.|TRBV20-1
CSAEQGNEQFF
TGCAGTGCTGAGCAGGGAAATGAGCAGTTCTTC
>TRBD1|TRBJ2-7|.|TRBV2
CASRTTGVGEQYF
TGTGCCAGCAGAACCACAGGGGTCGGCGAGCAGTACTTC
>.|TRBJ2-1|.|TRBV5-6
CASSFTGLDEQFF
TGTGCCAGCAGCTTTACAGGGTTGGATGAGCAGTTCTTC
>.|TRBJ1-1|few|TRBV6-5
CASSYSGDWGTEAFF
TGTGCCAGCAGTTACTCTGGGGACTGGGGCACTGAAGCTTTCTTT
>TRBD1|TRBJ1-6|.|TRBV11-2
CASSSSRDSLLDYNSPLHF
TGTGCCAGCAGCTCGTCCCGGGACAGCCTACTCGACTATAATTCACCCCTCCACTTT
>TRBD2|TRBJ2-1|.|TRBV11-1
CASSQPRGGLASEQFF
TGTGCCAGCAGCCAACCCCGCGGGGGACTAGCCAGCGAGCAGTTCTTC
>.|TRBJ2-1|.|TRBV9
CASSVGQRINEQFF
TGTGCCAGCAGCGTAGGCCAGCGGATCAATGAGCAGTTCTTC
>TRBD1|TRBJ2-3|.|TRBV27
CASSLFFGTGTDTQYF
TGTGCCAGCAGTTTATTTTTTGGGACAGGGACAGATACGCAGTATTTT
>TRBD1|TRBJ1-5|.|TRBV7-8
CASSIQGQGWNQPQHF
TGTGCCAGCAGCATTCAAGGACAGGGCTGGAATCAGCCCCAGCATTTT
>.|TRBJ2-7|.|TRBV19
CASSIGRSSYEQYF
TGTGCCAGTAGTATAGGAAGGAGCTCCTACGAGCAGTACTTC
>.|TRBJ1-1|once|TRBV4-2
CASSQPNGERTEAFF
TGTGCCAGCAGCCAACCAAATGGGGAGAGGACTGAAGCTTTCTTT
>TRBD1|TRBJ1-1|.|TRBV19
CASSAGTGISAFF
TGTGCCAGTAGTGCCGGGACAGGGATTTCAGCTTTCTTT
>TRBD2|TRBJ2-3|.|TRBV7-9
CASSLEGLENTDTQYF
TGTGCCAGCAGCTTAGAGGGACTAGAGAATACAGATACGCAGTATTTT
>TRBD1|TRBJ2-1|.|TRBV19
CASSIPGQGAGDEQFF
TGTGCCAGTAGTATTCCAGGACAGGGGGCAGGCGATGAGCAGTTCTTC